These 4 T cell receptor beta chains came from one sample sequenced in a study of blood T cell repertoires in COVID-19. Method: immunoSEQ multiplex PCR; TCRdb's copy keeps in-frame clones and lacks some. The sample yields approximately 170,000 clones, around 82% seen once. Sequencing was carried out using PBMCs or T cells enriched from blood (not recorded which). Receptors originate from a man aged 35 to 55 who had recovered from COVID-19.

The genes are TRBV6-5 and TRBJ2-7; TRBD1 is a possible D gene (6 bases). The CDR3 is 14 residues long. The germline V gene has CDR1 MNHEY and CDR2 SVGAGI. The germline V and J ends were trimmed by 5 bases and 7 bases, with 18 bases remaining between them. CDR3 region: CASSNTGRLGEQYF. For the CDR3, the DNA is TGTGCCAGCAGTAATACAGGGAGACTTGGAGAGCAGTACTTC.

The V call is TRBV5-1, the J call TRBJ1-4; 7 nucleotides line up with TRBD1. With 2 bases clipped from V and 8 bases from J, the junction kept 3 bases outside the gene matches. The CDR3 covers 13 residues. Germline values: CDR1 SGHRS, CDR2 YFSETQ. CDR3 sequence reads: CASSFQGEEKLFF. The CDR3 DNA is TGCGCCAGCAGCTTCCAGGGGGAAGAAAAACTGTTTTTT.

Comments on this clone: One junction end disagrees with the germline gene, perhaps due to a read error. The J gene is TRBJ2-2, the V gene TRBV11-2; tentative D call: TRBD2 (5 bases). The CDR3 runs 15 residues. Germline lookup yields CDR1 SGHAT and CDR2 FQNNGV. The chain's CDR3 is CASSLHSDSPGVLFF. The DNA for the CDR3 is TGTGCCAGCAGCTTACATTCGGACTCTCCTGGGGTGCTGTTTTTT.

As regards this clone: Other DNA sequences in the sample encode the same CDR3. V is TRBV6-5 and J is TRBJ1-6; D may be TRBD1 (5 bases). The length of the CDR3 is 15 residues. Germline loops: CDR1 MNHEY, CDR2 SVGAGI. V gave up 0 bases and J gave up 6 bases, with 9 bases separating them. CDR3 sequence: CASSYSQGANSPLHF. The CDR3 coding sequence is TGTGCCAGCAGTTACTCGCAGGGTGCTAATTCACCCCTCCACTTT.